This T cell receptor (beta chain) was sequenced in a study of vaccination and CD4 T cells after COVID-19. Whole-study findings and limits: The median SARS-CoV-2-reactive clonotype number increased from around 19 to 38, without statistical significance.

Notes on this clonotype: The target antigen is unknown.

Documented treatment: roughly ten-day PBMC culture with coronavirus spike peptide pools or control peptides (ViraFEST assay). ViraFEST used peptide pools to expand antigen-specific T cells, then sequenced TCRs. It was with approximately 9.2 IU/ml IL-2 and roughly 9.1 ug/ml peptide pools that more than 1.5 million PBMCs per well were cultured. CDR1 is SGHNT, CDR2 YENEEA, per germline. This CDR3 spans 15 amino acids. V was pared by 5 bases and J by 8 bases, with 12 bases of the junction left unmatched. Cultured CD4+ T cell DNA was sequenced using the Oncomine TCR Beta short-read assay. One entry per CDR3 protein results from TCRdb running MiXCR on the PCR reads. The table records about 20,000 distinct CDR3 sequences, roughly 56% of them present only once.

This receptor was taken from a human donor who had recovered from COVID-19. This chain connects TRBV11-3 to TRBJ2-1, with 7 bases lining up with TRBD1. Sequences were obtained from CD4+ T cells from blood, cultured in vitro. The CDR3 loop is CASSVRDSGRDEQFF. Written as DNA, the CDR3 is TGTGCCAGCAGCGTCCGGGACAGTGGTCGCGATGAGCAGTTCTTC.